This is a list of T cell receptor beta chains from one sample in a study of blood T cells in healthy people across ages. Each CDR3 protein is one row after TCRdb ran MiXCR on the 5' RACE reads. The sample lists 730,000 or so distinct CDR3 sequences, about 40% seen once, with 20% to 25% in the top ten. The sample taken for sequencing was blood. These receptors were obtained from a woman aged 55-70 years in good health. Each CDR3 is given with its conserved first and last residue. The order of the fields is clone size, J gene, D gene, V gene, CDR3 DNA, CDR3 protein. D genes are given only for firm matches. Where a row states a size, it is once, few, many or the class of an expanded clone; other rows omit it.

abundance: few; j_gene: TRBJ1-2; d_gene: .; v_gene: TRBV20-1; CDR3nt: TGCAGTGCTAGAGGGTTTACAGGGAATGGCTACACCTTC; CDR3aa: CSARGFTGNGYTF
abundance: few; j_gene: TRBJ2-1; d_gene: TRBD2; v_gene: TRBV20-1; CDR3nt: TGCAGTGCTAGAGGACTAGCCCCACGCGAGCAGTTCTTC; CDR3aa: CSARGLAPREQFF
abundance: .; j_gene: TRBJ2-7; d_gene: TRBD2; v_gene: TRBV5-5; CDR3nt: TGTGCCAGCAGCGGACTAGTCGAGCAGTACTTC; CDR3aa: CASSGLVEQYF
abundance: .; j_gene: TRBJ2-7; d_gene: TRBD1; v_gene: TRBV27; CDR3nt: TGTGCCAGCAGCCAGGGACAGGTTCAATCCTACGAGCAGTACTTC; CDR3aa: CASSQGQVQSYEQYF
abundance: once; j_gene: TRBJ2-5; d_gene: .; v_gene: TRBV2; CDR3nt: TGTGCCAGCAGTGAGGTCAGGCGAGAGACCCAGTACTTC; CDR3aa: CASSEVRRETQYF
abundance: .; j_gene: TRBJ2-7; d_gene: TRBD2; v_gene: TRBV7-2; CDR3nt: TGTGCCAGCAGCTTACGGACTAGCGCGGGGGCTCACTACGAGCAGTACTTC; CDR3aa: CASSLRTSAGAHYEQYF
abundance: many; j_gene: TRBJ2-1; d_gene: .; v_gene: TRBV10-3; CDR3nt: TGTGCCATCAGTAGTCGGGACTCCCCCGGGGATGAGCAGTTCTTC; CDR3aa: CAISSRDSPGDEQFF
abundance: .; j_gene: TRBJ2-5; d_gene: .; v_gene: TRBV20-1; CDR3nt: TGCAGTGCTATTGGGGGATCCTACAATGAGCAGTACTTC; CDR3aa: CSAIGGSYNEQYF
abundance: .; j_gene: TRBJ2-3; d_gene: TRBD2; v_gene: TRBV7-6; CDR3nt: TGTGCCAGCAGCCCCCGAGGGACTAGGGGTTCCACTGATACGCAGTATTTT; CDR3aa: CASSPRGTRGSTDTQYF
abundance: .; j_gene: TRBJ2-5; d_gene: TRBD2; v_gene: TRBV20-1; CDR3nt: TGCAGTGCTCCCCGTGGTGAACAGCGGGAACAAGAGACCCAGTACTTC; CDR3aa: CSAPRGEQREQETQYF
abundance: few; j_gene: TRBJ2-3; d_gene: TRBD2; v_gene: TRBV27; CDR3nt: TGTGCCAGCAGTTTCTTACTAGCGAAGGAAGATACGCAGTATTTT; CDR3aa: CASSFLLAKEDTQYF
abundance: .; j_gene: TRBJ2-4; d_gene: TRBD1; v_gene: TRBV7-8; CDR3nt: TGTGCCAGCAGCTCGGGACAGGGGCTCCAAAACATTCAGTACTTC; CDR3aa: CASSSGQGLQNIQYF
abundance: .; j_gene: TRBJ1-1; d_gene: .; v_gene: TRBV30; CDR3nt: TGTGCCGGGAGTGTAGGGGTACAGAAAGCTTTCTTT; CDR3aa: CAGSVGVQKAFF
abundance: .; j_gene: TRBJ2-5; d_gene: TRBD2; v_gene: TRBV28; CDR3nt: TGTGCCACCTCCTCCCAAAAGGCTAGCGGACAAGAGACCCAGTACTTC; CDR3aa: CATSSQKASGQETQYF
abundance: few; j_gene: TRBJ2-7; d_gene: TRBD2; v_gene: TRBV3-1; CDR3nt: TGTGCCAGCAGCCATACTAGCGGGGGTTACAATGAGCAGTACTTC; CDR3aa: CASSHTSGGYNEQYF
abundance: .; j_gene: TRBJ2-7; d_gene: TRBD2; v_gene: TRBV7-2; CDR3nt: TGTGCCAGCAGCTTAGGCGGTCTAGCGGGCGCCTACGAGCAGTACTTC; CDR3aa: CASSLGGLAGAYEQYF
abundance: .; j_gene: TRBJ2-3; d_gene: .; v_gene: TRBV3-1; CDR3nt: TGTGCCAGCAGCCATTCAAGAGACTACACAGATACGCAGTATTTT; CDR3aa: CASSHSRDYTDTQYF
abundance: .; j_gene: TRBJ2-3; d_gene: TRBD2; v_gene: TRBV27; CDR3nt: TGTGCCAGCAGTCTTTCTCCGGGACTAGCAGCCGATACGCAGTATTTT; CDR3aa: CASSLSPGLAADTQYF
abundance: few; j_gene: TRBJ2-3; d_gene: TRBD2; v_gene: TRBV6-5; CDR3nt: TGTGCCAGCGTTAGCCCGACTAGCGGGGGGGGGCAGTATTTT; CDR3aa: CASVSPTSGGGQYF
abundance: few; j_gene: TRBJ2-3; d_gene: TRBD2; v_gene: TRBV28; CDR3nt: TGTGCCAGCAGACCCCCGGGACTAGCGGGAAGCACAGATACGCAGTATTTT; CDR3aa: CASRPPGLAGSTDTQYF
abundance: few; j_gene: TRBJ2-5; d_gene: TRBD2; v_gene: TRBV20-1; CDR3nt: TGCAGTGCTAGCCTACTAGCGGGCACACAAGAGACCCAGTACTTC; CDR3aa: CSASLLAGTQETQYF
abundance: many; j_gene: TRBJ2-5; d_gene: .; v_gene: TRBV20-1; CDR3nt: TGCAGTGCTCGGCCGGGGGACCAGACCCAGTACTTC; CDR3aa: CSARPGDQTQYF
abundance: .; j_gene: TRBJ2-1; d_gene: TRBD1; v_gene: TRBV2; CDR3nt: TGTGCCAGCAGTGTGTGGGGACAGACCTACAATGAGCAGTTCTTC; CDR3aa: CASSVWGQTYNEQFF
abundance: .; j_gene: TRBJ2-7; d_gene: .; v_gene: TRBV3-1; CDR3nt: TGTGCCAGCAGCCAATTCGAGGCAACCTCTATCCAGTACTTC; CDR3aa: CASSQFEATSIQYF
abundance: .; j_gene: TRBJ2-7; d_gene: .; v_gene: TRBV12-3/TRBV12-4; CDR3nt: TGTGCCAGCAGTCCCCGAACGTGGACCCTCAGCTACGAGCAGTACTTC; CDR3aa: CASSPRTWTLSYEQYF
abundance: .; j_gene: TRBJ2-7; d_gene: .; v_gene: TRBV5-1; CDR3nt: TGCGCCAGCAGCTCCGCACAGGAGCAGGGTTATCAGTACTTC; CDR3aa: CASSSAQEQGYQYF
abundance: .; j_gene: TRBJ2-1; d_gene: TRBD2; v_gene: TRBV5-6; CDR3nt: TGTGCCAGCAGCTTGGCCGTAACTAGCGGGAGTCTTCAGGGTGAGCAGTTCTTC; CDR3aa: CASSLAVTSGSLQGEQFF
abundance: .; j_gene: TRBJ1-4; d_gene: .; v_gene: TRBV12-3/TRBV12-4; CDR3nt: TGTGCCAGCACCTCTCGGTCAGGGGCAACTAATGAAAAACTGTTTTTT; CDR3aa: CASTSRSGATNEKLFF
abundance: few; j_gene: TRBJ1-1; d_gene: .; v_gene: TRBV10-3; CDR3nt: TGTGCCATCAGTGAGAGTCCGGGAACGACTGAAGCTTTCTTT; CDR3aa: CAISESPGTTEAFF
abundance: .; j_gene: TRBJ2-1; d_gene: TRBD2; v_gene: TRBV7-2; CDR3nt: TGTGCCAGCAGCTTAATGACTAGCGGGAGGCCTGGCTCCTACAATGAGCAGTTCTTC; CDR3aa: CASSLMTSGRPGSYNEQFF
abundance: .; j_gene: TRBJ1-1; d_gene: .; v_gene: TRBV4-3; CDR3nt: TGCGCCAGCAGTCAAGATCGGGGAGGGGCGAAGAACACTGAAGCTTTCTTT; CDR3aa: CASSQDRGGAKNTEAFF
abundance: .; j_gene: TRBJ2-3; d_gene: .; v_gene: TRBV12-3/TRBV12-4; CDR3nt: TGTGCCAGCAGGCAGGGTCGTAGTACAACAGATACGCAGTATTTT; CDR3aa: CASRQGRSTTDTQYF
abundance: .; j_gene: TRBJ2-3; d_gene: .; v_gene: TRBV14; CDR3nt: TGTGCCAGCAGCCTTGGACAGCCAGGGGATACGCAGTATTTT; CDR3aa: CASSLGQPGDTQYF
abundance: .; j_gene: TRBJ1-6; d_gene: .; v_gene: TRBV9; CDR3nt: TGTGCCAGCAGCGTAGTCAAGGGTAGGGATTCACCCCTCCACTTT; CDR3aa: CASSVVKGRDSPLHF
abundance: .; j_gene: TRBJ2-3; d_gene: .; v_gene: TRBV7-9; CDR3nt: TGTGCCAGCACCAAGGGGCAGGGAGGTCAGAATACGCAGTATTTT; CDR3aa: CASTKGQGGQNTQYF
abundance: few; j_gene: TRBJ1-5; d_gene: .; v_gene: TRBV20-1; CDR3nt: TGCAGTGCTAGAGATAGTAGTGAGCAGCCCCAGCATTTT; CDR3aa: CSARDSSEQPQHF
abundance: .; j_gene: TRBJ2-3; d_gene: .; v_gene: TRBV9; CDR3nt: TGTGCCGGCAGCGTAGGTCAGGACCACACAGATACGCAGTATTTT; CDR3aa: CAGSVGQDHTDTQYF
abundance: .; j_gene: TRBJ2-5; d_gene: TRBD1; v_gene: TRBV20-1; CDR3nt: TGCAGTGCCCTCGGGACAGGCCAAGAGACCCAGTACTTC; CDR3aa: CSALGTGQETQYF
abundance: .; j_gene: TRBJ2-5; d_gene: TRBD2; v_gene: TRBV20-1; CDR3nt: TGCAGTGCTACCGGGACTAGCGAACAAGAGACCCAGTACTTC; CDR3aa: CSATGTSEQETQYF
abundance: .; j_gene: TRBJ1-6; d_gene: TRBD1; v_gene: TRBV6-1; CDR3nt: TGTGCCAGCAGTGAAGCGGCGGGACAGGGGGTTTTGAATTCACCCCTCCACTTT; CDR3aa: CASSEAAGQGVLNSPLHF
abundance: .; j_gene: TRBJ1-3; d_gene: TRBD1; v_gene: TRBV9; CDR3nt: TGTGCCAGCAGCCCCCGCAGGGGGTCCTCTGGAAACACCATATATTTT; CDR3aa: CASSPRRGSSGNTIYF
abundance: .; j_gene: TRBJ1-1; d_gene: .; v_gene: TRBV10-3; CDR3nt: TGTGCCATCAGCCCACAGAACACTGAAGCTTTCTTT; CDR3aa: CAISPQNTEAFF
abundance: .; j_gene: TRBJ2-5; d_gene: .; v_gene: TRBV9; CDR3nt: TGTGCCAGCAGCGCGCGACAGATAGAAGAGACCCAGTACTTC; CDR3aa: CASSARQIEETQYF
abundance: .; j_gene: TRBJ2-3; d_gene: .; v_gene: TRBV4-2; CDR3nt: TGTGCCAGCAGCCAAGTAGGCACAGATACGCAGTATTTT; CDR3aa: CASSQVGTDTQYF
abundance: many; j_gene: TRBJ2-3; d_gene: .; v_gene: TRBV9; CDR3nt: TGTGCCAGCAGCGTAGCGGGGAACACAGATACGCAGTATTTT; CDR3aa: CASSVAGNTDTQYF
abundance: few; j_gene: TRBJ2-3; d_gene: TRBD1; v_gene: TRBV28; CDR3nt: TGTGCCAGCAGTTATGGAGTAGGGGGCGGATCAGATACGCAGTATTTT; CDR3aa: CASSYGVGGGSDTQYF
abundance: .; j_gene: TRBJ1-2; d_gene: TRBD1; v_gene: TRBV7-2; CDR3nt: TGTGCCAGCAGCATTATAGACAGGGTTTATGGCTACACCTTC; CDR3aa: CASSIIDRVYGYTF
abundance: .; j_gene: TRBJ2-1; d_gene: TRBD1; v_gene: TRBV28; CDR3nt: TGTGCCAGCAGTCCTCGGACAGGGGTGGGCAATGAGCAGTTCTTC; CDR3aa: CASSPRTGVGNEQFF
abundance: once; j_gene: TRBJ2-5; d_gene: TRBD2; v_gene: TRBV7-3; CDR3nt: TGTGCCAGCAGCCTTAACCCGGGACTAGCGGGCGAGACTGGTGAGACCCAGTACTTC; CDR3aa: CASSLNPGLAGETGETQYF
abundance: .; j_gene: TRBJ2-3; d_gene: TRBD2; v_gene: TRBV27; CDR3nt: TGTGCCAGCAGTTTACTAGCGGGAGGACATATCGATACGCAGTATTTT; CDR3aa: CASSLLAGGHIDTQYF
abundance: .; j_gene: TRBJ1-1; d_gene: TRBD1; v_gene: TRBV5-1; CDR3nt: TGCGCCAGCAGCCTGATACAGGGGGCTCGGGGCACTGAAGCTTTCTTT; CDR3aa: CASSLIQGARGTEAFF
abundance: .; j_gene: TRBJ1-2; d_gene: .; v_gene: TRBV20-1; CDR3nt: TGCAGCGAGACCGGGGGTGGCAGGGCAGTTTATGGCTACACCTTC; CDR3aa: CSETGGGRAVYGYTF
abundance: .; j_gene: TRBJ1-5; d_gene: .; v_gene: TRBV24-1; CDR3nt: TGTGCCACCAGTGCCCATGGAGGGGGTACCCATCAGCCCCAGCATTTT; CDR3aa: CATSAHGGGTHQPQHF